This T cell receptor beta chain was sequenced during a study of blood T cells in healthy people across ages. Through a sample-barcoded 5' primer and a J-beta primer mix, a second PCR was run for roughly 6 to 11 cycles. A tag from a template-switch adaptor with 12 random nucleotides marked each cDNA molecule. TCRdb recomputed calls from the 5' RACE reads with MiXCR, one row per CDR3 protein. The sample carries roughly 1,500,000 distinct CDR3 sequences, around 39% recorded once. This clonotype has only a few counts. Healthy Caucasians from Russia aged roughly 6 to 90 served as donors. The authors isolated at least 6 million PBMCs per sample. The CDR3 is 19 amino acids. Per the germline V gene, CDR1 is MNHNS and CDR2 is SASEGT. With 6 bases clipped from V and 6 bases from J, the junction kept 19 bases outside the gene matches.

The J gene is TRBJ2-1, the V gene TRBV6-1, with 11 bases aligning to TRBD2. Sequenced input: blood. The receptor was isolated from a young woman in good health. CDR3 in DNA: TGTGCCAGCAGCCGACTAGCGGGGACCACTGGAAGGGCGCCCAATGAGCAGTTCTTC. Translating it yields CASSRLAGTTGRAPNEQFF.